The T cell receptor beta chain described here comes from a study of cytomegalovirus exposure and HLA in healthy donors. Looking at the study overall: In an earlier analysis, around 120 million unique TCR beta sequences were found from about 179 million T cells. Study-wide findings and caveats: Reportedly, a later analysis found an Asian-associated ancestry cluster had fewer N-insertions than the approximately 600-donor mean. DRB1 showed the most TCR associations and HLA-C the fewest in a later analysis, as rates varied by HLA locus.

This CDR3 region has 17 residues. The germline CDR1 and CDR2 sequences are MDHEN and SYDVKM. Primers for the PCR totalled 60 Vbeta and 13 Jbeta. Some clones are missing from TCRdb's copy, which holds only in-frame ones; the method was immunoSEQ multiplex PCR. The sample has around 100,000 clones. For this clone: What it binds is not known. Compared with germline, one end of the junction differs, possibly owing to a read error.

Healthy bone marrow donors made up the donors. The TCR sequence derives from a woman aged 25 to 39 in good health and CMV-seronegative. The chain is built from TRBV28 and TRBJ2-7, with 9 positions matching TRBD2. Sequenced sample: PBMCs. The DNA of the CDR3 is TGTGCCGGCAGTTCCTCCGTAGCGGGAGAAGAAGAGTACGAGCAGTACTTC. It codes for CAGSSSVAGEEEYEQYF. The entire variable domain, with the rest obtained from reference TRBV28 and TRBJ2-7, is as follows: DVKVTQSSRYLVKRTGEKVFLECVQDMDHENMFWYRQDPGLGLRLIYFSYDVKMKEKGDIPEGYSVSREKKERFSLILESASTNQTSMYLCAGSSSVAGEEEYEQYFGPGTRLTVT.